This TCR beta chain was sequenced in a study of blood T cells in healthy people across ages. Broader study findings: Higher diversity, along with more naive CD4+ cells, distinguished long-lived donors from aged donors. Any conclusive comparison of naive versus antigen-experienced cells was prevented by using unsorted PBMCs.

CDR1 and CDR2 (germline): DFQATT, SNEGSKA (reference sequence). The ends lost 5 bases at V and 4 bases at J; junction bases unmatched: 9. This CDR3 is 15 amino acids long. This clonotype was recorded a few times. The antigen is undetermined. Next came a second PCR, run for roughly 7 to 12 cycles, which used a sample-barcoded 5' primer along with a J-beta primer mix. TCRdb re-called the 5' RACE reads through MiXCR, storing one row per CDR3 protein. The sample records more than 1,400,000 distinct CDR3 sequences, about 43% being singletons. Researchers isolated at least 6 million PBMCs per sample. The chain combines TRBV20-1 with TRBJ2-5; 11 bases fit TRBD2. Specimen: blood. The clonotype was recovered from a woman under 30 in good health. The CDR3 sequence is CSARGLAASGETQYF. The CDR3 region has the DNA TGCAGTGCTCGGGGACTAGCGGCATCAGGAGAGACCCAGTACTTC.